Listed below are T cell receptor beta chains from one sample, sequenced in a study of blood T cell repertoires in COVID-19. Clones were sequenced by immunoSEQ multiplex PCR, and TCRdb holds only the in-frame ones, with some missing. The table lists under 170,000 clones, roughly 87% of them singletons, with around 4% in the top ten. The sequencing input was peripheral blood. These receptors were collected from a woman aged 55 to 70 with active or convalescent COVID-19. Both conserved end residues are part of each CDR3. The D gene is left open where the match is weak. Size tells how often a clone was seen (once, few, many) or the class of an expanded clone, and some rows leave it out.

J	D	size	V	CDR3	DNA
TRBJ2-7	TRBD1	.	TRBV6-2/TRBV6-3	CASSQTGGQYF	TGTGCCAGCAGTCAGACAGGGGGGCAGTACTTC
TRBJ2-1	.	.	TRBV11-2	CASSLTRAYNEQFF	TGTGCCAGCAGCTTAACACGGGCCTACAATGAGCAGTTCTTC
TRBJ2-7	.	.	TRBV7-9	CASSFSIDKHYEQYF	TGTGCCAGCAGCTTCAGTATAGACAAGCACTACGAGCAGTACTTC
TRBJ1-3	.	.	TRBV7-8	CASSLAGRGAGGNTIYF	TGTGCCAGCAGCTTAGCTGGCCGGGGGGCCGGTGGAAACACCATATATTTT
TRBJ2-4	.	.	TRBV20-1	CSAPLVHIQYF	TGCAGTGCACCTCTAGTGCACATTCAGTACTTC
TRBJ2-2	.	.	TRBV6-6	CASSSSGYTGELFF	TGTGCCAGCAGTAGCTCAGGGTACACCGGGGAGCTGTTTTTT
TRBJ2-3	.	.	TRBV6-5	CASSYSRQTDTQYF	TGTGCCAGCAGTTACTCGCGACAGACAGATACGCAGTATTTT
TRBJ2-7	TRBD1	.	TRBV5-4	CASSSGDRKYEQYF	TGTGCCAGCAGCTCCGGGGACAGAAAATACGAGCAGTACTTC
TRBJ2-5	TRBD2	.	TRBV11-2	CASSWGASGETQYF	TGTGCCAGCAGCTGGGGGGCTAGCGGGGAGACCCAGTACTTC
TRBJ1-6	.	.	TRBV24-1	CATSDAPDRNNSPLHF	TGTGCCACCAGTGACGCTCCCGACAGGAATAATTCACCCCTCCACTTT
TRBJ2-2	.	.	TRBV6-1	CASSEWERGELFF	TGTGCCAGCAGTGAGTGGGAGCGAGGGGAGCTGTTTTTT
TRBJ1-2	TRBD1	.	TRBV6-5	CASSYSRTGGGYGYTF	TGTGCCAGCAGTTACTCCAGGACAGGGGGCGGATATGGCTACACCTTC
TRBJ1-5	.	.	TRBV19	CASSIRARNQPQHF	TGTGCCAGTAGTATCAGGGCTCGGAATCAGCCCCAGCATTTT
TRBJ1-5	TRBD1	once	TRBV5-4	CASSLDRGLGNQPQHF	TGTGCCAGCAGCTTGGACAGGGGGCTTGGCAATCAGCCCCAGCATTTT
TRBJ1-6	TRBD1	.	TRBV25-1	CASRLDRDSPLHF	TGTGCCAGCAGACTAGACAGGGATTCACCCCTCCACTTT
TRBJ1-6	.	.	TRBV11-2	CASSRPGGRDNSPLHF	TGTGCCAGCAGCCGCCCGGGGGGGCGAGATAATTCACCCCTCCACTTT
TRBJ2-7	.	.	TRBV5-6	CASSPSSWAGVWEQYF	TGTGCCAGCAGCCCCTCCTCTTGGGCAGGGGTGTGGGAGCAGTACTTC
TRBJ2-2	.	once	TRBV9	CASSVAGRNTGELFF	TGTGCCAGCAGCGTAGCTGGGAGAAACACCGGGGAGCTGTTTTTT
TRBJ1-1	TRBD1	.	TRBV6-1	CASSDRQGAFF	TGTGCCAGCAGTGACCGACAGGGAGCTTTCTTT
TRBJ1-6	TRBD1	few	TRBV5-4	CASSLAGQGTYNSPLHF	TGTGCCAGCAGCTTGGCGGGACAGGGGACCTATAATTCACCCCTCCACTTT
TRBJ1-4	TRBD1	.	TRBV7-2	CASSSRQGPNEKLFF	TGTGCCAGCAGCTCCCGACAGGGCCCTAATGAAAAACTGTTTTTT
TRBJ2-5	.	.	TRBV6-5	CASSSGGEETQYF	TGTGCCAGCAGTAGTGGCGGAGAGGAGACCCAGTACTTC
TRBJ2-3	TRBD1	.	TRBV19	CATGDRGRGDTQYF	TGTGCCACTGGAGACAGGGGGCGCGGAGATACGCAGTATTTT
TRBJ1-3	.	.	TRBV30	CAWSVPEGPRTIYF	TGTGCCTGGAGTGTGCCAGAGGGTCCCCGCACCATATATTTT
TRBJ2-3	.	.	TRBV29-1	CSVIDPGADTQYF	TGCAGCGTTATAGATCCTGGTGCGGATACGCAGTATTTT
TRBJ2-7	.	.	TRBV11-2	CASSLVTSSYEQYF	TGTGCCAGCAGCTTAGTTACCTCTAGCTACGAGCAGTACTTC
TRBJ2-1	TRBD2	.	TRBV2	CASRAGAFNEQFF	TGTGCCAGCAGAGCGGGGGCCTTTAATGAGCAGTTCTTC
TRBJ1-1	.	.	TRBV19	CASTSWGDKNTEAFF	TGTGCCAGTACCTCTTGGGGAGACAAGAACACTGAAGCTTTCTTT
TRBJ2-7	.	.	TRBV4-3	CASSQDGSYEQYF	TGCGCCAGCAGCCAAGACGGGTCCTACGAGCAGTACTTC
TRBJ2-3	TRBD2	.	TRBV7-3	CASSQGSSGGAGDTQYF	TGTGCCAGCAGCCAAGGGTCAAGCGGGGGGGCTGGAGATACGCAGTATTTT
TRBJ1-3	.	.	TRBV12-5	CASGLRQDSGNTIYF	TGTGCTAGTGGCTTACGACAGGACTCTGGAAACACCATATATTTT
TRBJ2-2	.	once	TRBV6-5	CASRRQGELFF	TGTGCCAGCAGAAGACAAGGGGAGCTGTTTTTT
TRBJ1-2	.	.	TRBV3-1/TRBV3-2	CASSQGEGLYGYTF	TGTGCCAGCAGCCAAGGGGAGGGGCTCTATGGCTACACCTTC
TRBJ2-7	.	once	TRBV5-1	CASSWSGEYEQYF	TGCGCCAGCAGCTGGTCAGGGGAATACGAGCAGTACTTC
TRBJ2-1	.	.	TRBV19	CASSKQGVGSYNEQFF	TGTGCCAGTAGCAAACAGGGCGTGGGCTCCTACAATGAGCAGTTCTTC
TRBJ1-2	TRBD1	.	TRBV5-8	CASSYQGVTNYGYTF	TGTGCCAGCAGCTATCAGGGGGTCACGAACTATGGCTACACCTTC
TRBJ1-1	.	once	TRBV19	CASSMGQENTEAFF	TGTGCCAGTAGTATGGGGCAGGAGAACACTGAAGCTTTCTTT
TRBJ2-1	TRBD2	.	TRBV19	CASSPLAGGPGEQFF	TGTGCCAGTAGTCCTCTAGCGGGGGGGCCGGGTGAGCAGTTCTTC
TRBJ1-2	.	.	TRBV19	CASSIDVQRTNYGYTF	TGTGCCAGTAGTATAGATGTACAGAGAACTAACTATGGCTACACCTTC
TRBJ2-5	.	.	TRBV11-2	CASSLAGGRETQYF	TGTGCCAGCAGCTTAGCGGGGGGCCGAGAGACCCAGTACTTC
TRBJ1-1	.	.	TRBV2	CASSLDTLGTEAFF	TGTGCCAGCAGCTTAGACACCCTGGGCACTGAAGCTTTCTTT
TRBJ2-7	TRBD1	.	TRBV2	CASRPTGTGGIEQYF	TGTGCCAGCAGGCCCACCGGGACAGGGGGCATCGAGCAGTACTTC
TRBJ1-2	TRBD1	once	TRBV7-2	CASSLDYSGTGSDGYTF	TGTGCCAGCAGCTTAGATTATTCGGGGACAGGCTCCGATGGCTACACCTTC
TRBJ2-7	.	.	TRBV12-3/TRBV12-4	CASSLARYEQYF	TGTGCCAGCAGTTTAGCGCGCTACGAGCAGTACTTC
TRBJ2-1	TRBD1	.	TRBV6-2/TRBV6-3	CASSYTGQGGNQFF	TGTGCCAGCAGTTACACTGGACAGGGCGGGAATCAGTTCTTC
TRBJ2-1	TRBD1	.	TRBV5-5	CASSLAQGAEYNEQFF	TGTGCCAGCAGCTTGGCTCAGGGGGCGGAATACAATGAGCAGTTCTTC
TRBJ2-7	TRBD1	.	TRBV11-2	CASSPAGTGLYEQYF	TGTGCCAGCAGCCCTGCCGGGACAGGCCTTTACGAGCAGTACTTC
TRBJ2-1	TRBD1	.	TRBV7-3	CASSLSLGTGGVNEQFF	TGTGCCAGCAGCTTATCTCTAGGGACAGGGGGCGTGAATGAGCAGTTCTTC
TRBJ2-1	TRBD2	.	TRBV5-1	CASSGGGISSYNEQFF	TGCGCCAGCAGCGGGGGAGGGATCAGCTCCTACAATGAGCAGTTCTTC
TRBJ1-2	.	.	TRBV7-2	CASSLNGGGASNYGYTF	TGTGCCAGCAGCTTAAACGGCGGGGGGGCTTCTAACTATGGCTACACCTTC
TRBJ1-4	.	few	TRBV5-1	CASSLGTPGARTNEKLFF	TGCGCCAGCAGCTTGGGAACCCCGGGAGCACGAACTAATGAAAAACTGTTTTTT
TRBJ1-2	TRBD1	.	TRBV6-5	CASSYSPGGNYGYTF	TGTGCCAGCAGTTACTCGCCAGGGGGCAACTATGGCTACACCTTC
TRBJ1-1	TRBD1	.	TRBV6-5	CASSWLTGQNTEAFF	TGTGCCAGCAGTTGGCTGACAGGGCAGAACACTGAAGCTTTCTTT
TRBJ2-5	.	once	TRBV5-4	CASSLDGRQETQYF	TGTGCCAGCAGCTTGGACGGCAGGCAAGAGACCCAGTACTTC